The clone carrying this T cell receptor (beta chain) showed up just a few times. Its specificity is unknown. This sample is part of a study of CD8+CD57+ T cells in acquired aplastic anemia. Study outcomes and limitations: CD8+ Simpson's diversity did not differ significantly between patients and controls. In common between the patients and the controls were approximately 28 CD8+ CDR3 sequences.

By flow cytometry, patients selected for sequencing had shown an expansion of CD8+CD57+ cells. The cohort consisted entirely of patients having severe acquired aplastic anemia. At the time of blood sampling, patients had not yet received any therapy. The CDR3 spans 15 residues. Germline V gives CDR1 LNHNV, CDR2 YYDKDF (reference sequence). V lost 5 bases, J lost 4 bases, and 4 bases stayed unmatched. Both TCR beta VDJ combination and CDR3 sequence profiling were carried out. Genomic DNA was the template for this profiling. Each CDR3 protein gets one entry after TCRdb re-called the reads with MiXCR. The profile shows 150,000 to 200,000 distinct CDR3 sequences, more than 45% of them singletons.

The TCR comes from a human donor with aplastic anemia. The chain links TRBV15 to TRBJ2-2; 10 positions match TRBD1. Sequences were obtained from sorted CD4+, CD8+, or CD8+CD57+ T cells (not recorded which) from PBMCs. The CDR3 reads CATSSRTGGTGELFF. The CDR3 nucleotides are TGTGCCACCAGCTCCAGGACAGGGGGCACCGGGGAGCTGTTTTTT. Using reference TRBV15 and TRBJ2-2 for the parts outside the CDR3, the full variable domain is DAMVIQNPRYQVTQFGKPVTLSCSQTLNHNVMYWYQQKSSQAPKLLFHYYDKDFNNEADTPDNFQSRRPNTSFCFLDIRSPGLGDTAMYLCATSSRTGGTGELFFGEGSRLTVL.